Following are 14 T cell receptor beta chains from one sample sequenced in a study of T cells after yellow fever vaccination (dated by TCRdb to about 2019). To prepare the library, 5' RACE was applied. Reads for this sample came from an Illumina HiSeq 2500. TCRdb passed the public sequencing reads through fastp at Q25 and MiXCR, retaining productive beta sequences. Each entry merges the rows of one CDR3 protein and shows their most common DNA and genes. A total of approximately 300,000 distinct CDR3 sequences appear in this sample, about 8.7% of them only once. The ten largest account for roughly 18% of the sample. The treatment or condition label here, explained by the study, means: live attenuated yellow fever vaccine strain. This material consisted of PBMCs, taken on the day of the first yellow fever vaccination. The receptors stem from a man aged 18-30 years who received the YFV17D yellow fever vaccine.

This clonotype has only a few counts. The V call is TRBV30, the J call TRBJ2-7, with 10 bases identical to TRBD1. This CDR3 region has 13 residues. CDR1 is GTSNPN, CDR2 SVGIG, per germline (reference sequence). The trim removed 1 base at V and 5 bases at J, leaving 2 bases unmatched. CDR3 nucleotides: TGTGCCTGGAGTGGACAGGGGGCCAACGAGCAGTACTTC. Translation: CAWSGQGANEQYF.

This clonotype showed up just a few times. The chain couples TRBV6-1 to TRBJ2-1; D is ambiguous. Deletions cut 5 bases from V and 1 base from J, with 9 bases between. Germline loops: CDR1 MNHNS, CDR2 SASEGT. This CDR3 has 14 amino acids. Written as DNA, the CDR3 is TGTGCCAGCAGTCCGTCCCGGTCCTACAATGAGCAGTTCTTC. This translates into CASSPSRSYNEQFF.

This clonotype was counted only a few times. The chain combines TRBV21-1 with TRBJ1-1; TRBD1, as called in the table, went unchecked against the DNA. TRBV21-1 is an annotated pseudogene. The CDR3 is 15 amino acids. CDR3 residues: CASSTEGALNTEAFF. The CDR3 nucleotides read TGTGCCAGCAGCACAGAGGGGGCACTGAACACTGAAGCTTTCTTT.

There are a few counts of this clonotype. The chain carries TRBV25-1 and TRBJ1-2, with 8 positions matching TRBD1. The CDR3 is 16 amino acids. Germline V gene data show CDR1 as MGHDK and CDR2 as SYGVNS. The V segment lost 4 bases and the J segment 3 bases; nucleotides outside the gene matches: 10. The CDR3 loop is CASSGSDREAYYGYTF. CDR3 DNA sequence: TGTGCCAGCAGTGGATCGGACAGGGAAGCTTACTATGGCTACACCTTC.

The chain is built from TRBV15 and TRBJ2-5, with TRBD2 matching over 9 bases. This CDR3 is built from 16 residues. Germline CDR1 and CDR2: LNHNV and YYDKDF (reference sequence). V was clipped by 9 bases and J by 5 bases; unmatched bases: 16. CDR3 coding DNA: TGTGCCACGACTAAGGGCGGCGGGGGGGCGACGGAGACCCAGTACTTC. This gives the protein CATTKGGGGATETQYF.

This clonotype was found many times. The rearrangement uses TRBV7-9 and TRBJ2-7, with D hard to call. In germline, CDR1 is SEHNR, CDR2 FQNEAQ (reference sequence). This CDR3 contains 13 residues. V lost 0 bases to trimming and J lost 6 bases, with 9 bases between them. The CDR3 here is CASSLAVVSEQYF. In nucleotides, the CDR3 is TGTGCCAGCAGCTTAGCTGTGGTGAGCGAGCAGTACTTC. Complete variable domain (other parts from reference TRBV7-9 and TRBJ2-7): DTGVSQNPRHKITKRGQNVTFRCDPISEHNRLYWYRQTLGQGPEFLTYFQNEAQLEKSRLLSDRFSAERPKGSFSTLEIQRTEQGDSAMYLCASSLAVVSEQYFGPGTRLTVT.

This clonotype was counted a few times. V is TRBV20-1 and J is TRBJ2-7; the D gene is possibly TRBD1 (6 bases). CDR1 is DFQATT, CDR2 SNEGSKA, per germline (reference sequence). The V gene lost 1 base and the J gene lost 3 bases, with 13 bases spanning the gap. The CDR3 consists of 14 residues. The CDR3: CSARVPDRNYEQYV. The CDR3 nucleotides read TGCAGTGCTAGAGTACCGGACAGAAACTACGAGCAGTACGTC.

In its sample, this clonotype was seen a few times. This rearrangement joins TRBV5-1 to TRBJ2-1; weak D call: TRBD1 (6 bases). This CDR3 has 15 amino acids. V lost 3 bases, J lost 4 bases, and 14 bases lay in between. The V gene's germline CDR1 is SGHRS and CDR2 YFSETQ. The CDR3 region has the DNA TGCGCCAGCAGCTCACAGGGAATCGATTACAATGAGCAGTTCTTC. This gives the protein CASSSQGIDYNEQFF.

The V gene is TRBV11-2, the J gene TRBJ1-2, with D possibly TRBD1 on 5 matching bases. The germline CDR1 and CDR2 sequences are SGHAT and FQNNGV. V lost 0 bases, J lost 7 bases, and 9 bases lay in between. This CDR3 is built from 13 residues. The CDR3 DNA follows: TGTGCCAGCAGCTTAGATCCGCAGGGTGGCTACACCTTC. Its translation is CASSLDPQGGYTF.

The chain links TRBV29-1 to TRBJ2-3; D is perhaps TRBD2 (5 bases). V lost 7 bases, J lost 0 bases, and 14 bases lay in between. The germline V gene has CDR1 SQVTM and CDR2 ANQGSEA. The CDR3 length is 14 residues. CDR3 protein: CSGKSGASTDTQYF. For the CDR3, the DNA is TGCAGCGGTAAAAGCGGAGCTAGCACAGATACGCAGTATTTT.

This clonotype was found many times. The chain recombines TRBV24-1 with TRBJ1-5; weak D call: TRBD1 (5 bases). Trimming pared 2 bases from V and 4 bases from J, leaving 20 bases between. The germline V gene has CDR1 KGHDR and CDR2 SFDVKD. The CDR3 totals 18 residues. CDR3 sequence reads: CATSDWWQGNFWNQPQHF. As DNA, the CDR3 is TGTGCCACCAGTGATTGGTGGCAGGGAAATTTTTGGAATCAGCCCCAGCATTTT.

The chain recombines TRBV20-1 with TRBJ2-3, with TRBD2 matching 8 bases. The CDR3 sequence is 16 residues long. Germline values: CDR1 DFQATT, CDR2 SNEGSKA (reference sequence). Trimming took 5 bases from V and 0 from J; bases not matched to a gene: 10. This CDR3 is CSALDSERGSTDTQYF. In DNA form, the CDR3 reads TGCAGTGCTCTGGACTCTGAGCGGGGGAGCACAGATACGCAGTATTTT.

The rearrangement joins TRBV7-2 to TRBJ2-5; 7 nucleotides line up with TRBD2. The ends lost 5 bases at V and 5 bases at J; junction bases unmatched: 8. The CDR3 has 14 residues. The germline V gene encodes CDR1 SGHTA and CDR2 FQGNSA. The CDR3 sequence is CASSPAGVWETQYF. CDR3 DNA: TGTGCCAGCAGCCCCGCGGGGGTTTGGGAGACCCAGTACTTC.

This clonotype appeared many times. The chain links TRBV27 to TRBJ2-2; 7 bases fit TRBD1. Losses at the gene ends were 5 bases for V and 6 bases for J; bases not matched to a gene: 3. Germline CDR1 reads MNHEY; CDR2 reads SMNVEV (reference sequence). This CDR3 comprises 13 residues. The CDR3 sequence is CASSIQGAGELFF. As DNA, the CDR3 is TGTGCCAGCAGTATCCAGGGGGCCGGGGAGCTGTTTTTT.